These T cell receptor beta chains were read from a single sample in a study of blood T cell repertoires in COVID-19. This table comes from immunoSEQ multiplex PCR, and its TCRdb copy is limited to in-frame clones, with some not included. The table shows over 350,000 clones, with roughly 90% occurring only once. Source material: peripheral blood. The receptors originated from a woman aged 25 to 39 with acute or convalescent COVID-19. CDR3s include the opening cysteine and the closing phenylalanine or tryptophan. Fields, in order: clone size, D gene, V gene, J gene, CDR3 DNA, CDR3 protein. The D gene is left open where the match is weak. Size is stated for part of the rows, as once, few or many counts, or as a class when the clone is expanded.

.	.	TRBV5-6	TRBJ1-5	TGTGCCAGCAGTTACGCTGGGCCCGGAGGCCAGCCCCAGCATTTT	CASSYAGPGGQPQHF
once	TRBD1	TRBV9	TRBJ1-2	TGTGCCAGCAGCAGCAGACAGGGGCGGCATGGCTACACCTTC	CASSSRQGRHGYTF
.	.	TRBV6-5	TRBJ2-3	TGTGCCAGCTATATCTGGCCTAGCACAGATACGCAGTATTTT	CASYIWPSTDTQYF
.	.	TRBV10-3	TRBJ2-3	TGTGCCATCAGTGGGAACAGGGTAATAAAAACGGATACGCAGTATTTT	CAISGNRVIKTDTQYF
once	.	TRBV9	TRBJ2-1	TGTGCCAGCAGCGTAGGGGGCGGTTTCTACAATGAGCAGTTCTTC	CASSVGGGFYNEQFF
.	.	TRBV4-2	TRBJ1-5	TGTGCCAGCAGCCAAGAGTCAGGGGCCAGCAATCAGCCCCAGCATTTT	CASSQESGASNQPQHF
few	.	TRBV18	TRBJ2-2	TGTGCCAGCTCACCACTCTTGGTCCGGGGTAGCACCGGGGAGCTGTTTTTT	CASSPLLVRGSTGELFF
.	.	TRBV28	TRBJ1-1	TGTGCCAGCAGTTCCCCCACCAGGGCTGAAGCTTTCTTT	CASSSPTRAEAFF
.	.	TRBV5-6	TRBJ1-1	TGTGCCAGCAGCGGGGAGGGTCGGTACACTGAAGCTTTCTTT	CASSGEGRYTEAFF
.	.	TRBV30	TRBJ2-7	TGTGCCTGGAGTGTAGGTACAGGGCACTTATTCGAGCAGTACTTC	CAWSVGTGHLFEQYF
.	.	TRBV19	TRBJ2-5	TGTGCCAGTAAAGGCCGAACCCAGGGACAGTACTTC	CASKGRTQGQYF
.	.	TRBV6-5	TRBJ1-5	TGTGCCAGCCGGGACTCGATAGGTCCCCAGCATTTT	CASRDSIGPQHF
.	TRBD1	TRBV24-1	TRBJ1-1	TGTGCCACCAGTGCCGGGACAGGGAACACTGAAGCTTTCTTT	CATSAGTGNTEAFF
.	.	TRBV5-6	TRBJ2-7	TGTGCCAGCAGCTTGACAGGGCACTCCTACGAGCAGTACTTC	CASSLTGHSYEQYF
.	TRBD1	TRBV5-1	TRBJ1-2	TGCGCCAGCAGCTTACTCCGGGACAGGGGTCCCCGCGATGGCTACACCTTC	CASSLLRDRGPRDGYTF
.	.	TRBV7-8	TRBJ1-1	TGTGCCAGCAGCCTAGGGGGGCAGGCGGCCTTCTTT	CASSLGGQAAFF